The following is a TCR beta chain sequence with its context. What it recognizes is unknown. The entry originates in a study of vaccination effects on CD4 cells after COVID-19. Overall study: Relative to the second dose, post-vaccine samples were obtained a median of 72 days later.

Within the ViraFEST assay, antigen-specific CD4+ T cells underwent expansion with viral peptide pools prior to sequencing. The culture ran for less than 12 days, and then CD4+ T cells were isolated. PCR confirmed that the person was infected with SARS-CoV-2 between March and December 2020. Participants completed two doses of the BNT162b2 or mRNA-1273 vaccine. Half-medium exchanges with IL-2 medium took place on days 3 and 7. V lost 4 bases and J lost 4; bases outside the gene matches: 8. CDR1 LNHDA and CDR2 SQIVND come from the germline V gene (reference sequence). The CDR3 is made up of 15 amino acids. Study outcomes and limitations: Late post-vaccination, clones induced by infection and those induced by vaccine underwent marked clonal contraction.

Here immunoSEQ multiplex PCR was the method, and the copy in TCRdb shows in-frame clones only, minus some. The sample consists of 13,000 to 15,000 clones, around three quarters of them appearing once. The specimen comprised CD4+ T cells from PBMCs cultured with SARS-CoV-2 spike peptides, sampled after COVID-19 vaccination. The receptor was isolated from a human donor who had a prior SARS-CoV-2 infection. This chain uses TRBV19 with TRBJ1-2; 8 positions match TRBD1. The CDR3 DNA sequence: TGTGCCAGTAGTACCAGACAGGGGCTGGGCTATGGCTACACCTTC. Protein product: CASSTRQGLGYGYTF.